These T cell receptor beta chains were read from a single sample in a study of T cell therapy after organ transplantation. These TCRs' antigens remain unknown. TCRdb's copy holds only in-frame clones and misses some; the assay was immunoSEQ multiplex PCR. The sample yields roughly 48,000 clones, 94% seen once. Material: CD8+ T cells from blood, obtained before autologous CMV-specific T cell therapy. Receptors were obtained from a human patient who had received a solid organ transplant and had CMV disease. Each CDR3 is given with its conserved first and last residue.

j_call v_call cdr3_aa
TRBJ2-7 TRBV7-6 CASSLFRASGSHEQYF
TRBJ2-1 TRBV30 CAWLGGGGAGEQFF
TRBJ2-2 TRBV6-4 CASTDRATGELFF
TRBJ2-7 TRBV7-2 CASSGLGLAGGYEQYF
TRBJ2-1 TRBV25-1 CASSVRPYEQFF
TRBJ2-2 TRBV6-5 CASSYSDPADPGELFF
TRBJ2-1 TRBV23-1 CASSHRQGRLVGTYNEQFF
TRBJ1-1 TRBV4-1 CASSHGGLDTEAFF
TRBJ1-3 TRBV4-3 CASSRATGPGNTIYF
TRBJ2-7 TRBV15 CATSGLEEYEQYF
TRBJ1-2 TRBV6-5 CASSYSGQGGYGYTF
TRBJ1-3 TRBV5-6 CASSLGAAGNTIYF
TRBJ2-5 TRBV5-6 CASSLAFQETQYF
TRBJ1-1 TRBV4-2 CASSHSEGLNTEAFF
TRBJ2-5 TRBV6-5 CASSYPSGGPKETQYF
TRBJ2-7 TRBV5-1 CASSRYSNYEQYF
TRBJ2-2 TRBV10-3 CAISESGLAGSNTGELFF
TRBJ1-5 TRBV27 CASSFGPRDGSNQPQHF
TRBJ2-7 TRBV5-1 CASSLGTEIYEQYF
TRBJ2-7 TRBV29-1 CSVDSSGGYEQYF
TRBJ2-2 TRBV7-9 CASSSTGELFF
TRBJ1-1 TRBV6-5 CASSPGTGLDTEAFF
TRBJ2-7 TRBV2 CASSEAGQGGKYEQYF
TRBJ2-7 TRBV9 CASSVGGIYEQYF
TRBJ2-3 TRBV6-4 CASSDSRGADTQYF
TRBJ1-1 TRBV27 CASSFTTVRDMDTEAFF
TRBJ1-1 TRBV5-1 CASSPEDRESTEAFF
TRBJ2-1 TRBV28 CASSLPPGQGSNEQFF
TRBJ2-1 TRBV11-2 CASGDYSNYNEQFF
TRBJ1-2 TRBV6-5 CASSIGQGTGYTF
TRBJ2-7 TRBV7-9 CASSQDSLSYEQYF
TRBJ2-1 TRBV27 CASSESSYNEQFF
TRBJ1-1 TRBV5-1 CASSLGQGGRLTAFF
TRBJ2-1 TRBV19 CASTDTDRASYNEQFF
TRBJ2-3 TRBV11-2 CASSLGAGEGPDTQYF
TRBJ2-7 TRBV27 CASKDLGQNYEQYF
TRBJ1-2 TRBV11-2 CASSLDVRGRGYTF
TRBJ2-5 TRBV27 CASSPVMGQETQYF
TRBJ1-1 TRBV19 CASSIDLENTEAFF
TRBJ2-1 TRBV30 CAWSAGTSSYNEQFF
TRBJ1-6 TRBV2 CASTLSPGQGAFNSPLHF
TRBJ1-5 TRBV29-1 CSGRIITGYSNQPQHF
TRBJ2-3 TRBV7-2 CASSLVPSGIDTQYF
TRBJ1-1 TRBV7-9 CASSQSVNTEAFF
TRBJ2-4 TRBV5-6 CASSSDSLAKNIQYF
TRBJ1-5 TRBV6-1 CASSEGYSSNQPQHF
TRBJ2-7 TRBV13 CASSLEGSYEQYF
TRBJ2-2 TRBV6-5 CASSPANTGELFF
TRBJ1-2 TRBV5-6 CASSPSDPDGYTF
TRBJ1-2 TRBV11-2 CASSLDETGFYGYTF
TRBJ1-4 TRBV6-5 CASSYSDRGYEKLFF
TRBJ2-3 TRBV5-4 CASSPPILGALDTQYF
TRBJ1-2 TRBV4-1 CASSPSGGGYGYTF
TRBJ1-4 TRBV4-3 CASSQYRGDNANEKLFF
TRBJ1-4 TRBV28 CASSLGQGDELFF
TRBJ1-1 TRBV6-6 CASSYWSGAGEAFF